The 4 T cell receptor beta chains given below trace back to one sample, sequenced in a study of T cells in women clearing cervical HPV infection (dated by TCRdb to between 2018 and 2020). Library creation used the immunoSEQ multiplex PCR assay. In its TCRdb copy, this immuneACCESS table keeps in-frame sequences only and misses some clones. Where compared with another copy, unresolved V genes explain less than half of these, and the others have no known cause. This sample's records show about 33,000 clones. The ten largest make up approximately 8.4% of the sample. Source material: blood buffy coat. These TCRs come from a woman between 18 and 69 years old with a cervical HPV16 infection that either progressed to CIN3+ or cleared (not recorded which).

Of note for this clone: The read gets to within 3 residues of the CDR3 end, and the germline J gene fills in the rest. The chain recombines TRBV7-9 with TRBJ1-2; no firm D call. CDR1 is SEHNR, CDR2 FQNEAQ, per germline (reference sequence). The CDR3 consists of 11 residues. This chain's CDR3 is CASSLNQNYTF. The DNA read from the CDR3 is TGTGCCAGCAGCTTAAACCAGAAC.

CDR3 sequence reads: CASRSSGLTYEQYF. Incomplete CDR3 DNA: TGTGCCAGCAGGTCTAGCGGGCTTACCTACGAG. The chain joins TRBV2 to TRBJ2-7; 8 bases line up with TRBD2. Coverage ceases 3 residues before the CDR3 finishes, and the germline J gene fills in the end. V shed 6 bases, J shed 2 bases, and the junction held 6 bases outside the gene matches. The CDR3 loop spans 14 amino acids. Germline V gene lookup returns CDR1 SNHLY and CDR2 FYNNEI.

As to this clone: The missing CDR3 end, 3 residues past where the read stops, is filled in from the germline J gene. The chain carries TRBV20-1 and TRBJ2-3; TRBD1 is a possible D gene (6 bases). The V end was cut by 5 bases, the J end by 2 bases, with 14 bases between. This CDR3 has 14 amino acids. The germline V gene encodes CDR1 DFQATT and CDR2 SNEGSKA (reference sequence). The CDR3: CSALTGDDTDTQYF. CDR3 DNA (partial): TGCAGTGCTCTGACAGGAGACGACACAGATACG.

Comment on this clone: Read coverage stops 3 residues before the CDR3 terminus; the germline J gene supplies the remainder. This sample also contains other DNA sequences that code for the same CDR3. The rearrangement joins TRBV7-2 to TRBJ2-1; D gene ambiguous. CDR1 is SGHTA, CDR2 FQGNSA, per germline. Trimming left V 1 base short and J 7 bases short, with 8 bases between. This CDR3 is built from 13 residues. The CDR3 protein is CASSLGPNNEQFF. CDR3 DNA (partial): TGTGCCAGCAGCTTAGGGCCGAATAATGAG.